This TCR beta chain was captured in a study of blood T cell repertoires in COVID-19 (TCRdb year 2020). Study-wide context: Samples from collaborators originated in the United States, Italy and Spain and spanned both the acute and convalescent phases of COVID-19. The prospective study material was composed of cDNA or gDNA derived from T cells, B-cell-depleted T cells, or PBMCs. Deeply sampled blood TCRbeta repertoires from subjects exposed to, actively infected with, or recovered from COVID-19 were included in the dataset. The repertoires were released in a freely available public database intended as a resource for research on the immune response to SARS-CoV-2. Samples came from the ongoing ImmuneRACE study (first 160 participants) plus 1,254 subjects from 6 global collaborators. The sample metadata nearly always contained a de-identified subject ID, COVID-19 status, age in years and sex. Where HLA class I and class II types were available, the types were taken from metadata supplied by the sample provider, not from assay-based typing.

As regards this clone: No cognate antigen has been identified for it. There are no base qualities to consult, and no much larger clone falls within one base.

Each collaborating institution followed its own protocols to collect whole blood in K2EDTA tubes. Collaborator samples were shipped for TCRbeta analysis as frozen whole blood, isolated PBMCs, or DNA extracted from either sample type. V and J are trimmed by 3 bases and 12 bases, and the gene matches miss 7 bases of the junction. The CDR3 goes from the cysteine to the phenylalanine over 13 residues. Only CDR3 DNA is held: 39 bases, read in frame from base 1. CDR1 and CDR2 are read off the germline V gene (reference sequence) as MNHNY and SVGAGI. TCRbeta CDR3 regions were amplified from genomic DNA using the immunoSEQ Assay, a bias-controlled multiplex PCR. On the authors' methods: The number of nucleated cells in each sample was estimated from the amplification of reference gene primers within the assay. To quantify the absolute abundance of each unique TCRbeta CDR3 rearrangement, sequence reads were collapsed and filtered. For each sample, productive Simpson clonality was calculated by taking the square root of Simpson's diversity index across productive rearrangements. This is the immuneACCESS table as TCRdb keeps it, with only in-frame sequences that have V and J called. A part of the clones is gone; compared with another copy, unresolved V genes explain less than half, and the rest is unexplained. V and J calls and clone size follow that table, whereas D and trimming were derived from the DNA. This sample has 150,000 to 200,000 clones in its table, and about four fifths of those were observed once. Of the sample, approximately 11% is held by the ten largest clones.

Summary of the overall study and its limitations: How much clinical and demographic metadata was included differed by source and by participant, and the metadata was provided uncurated.

The V and J genes are TRBV6-6 and TRBJ2-4, with 8 central nucleotides matching TRBD1. Sequencing was done on a sample of peripheral blood. The TCR was taken from a man aged 55-75 years with active or convalescent COVID-19. Here is the DNA: TGTGCCAGCAGTTATGGGGACAGGAGGGATCAGTACTTC. This sequence encodes CASSYGDRRDQYF.